The 21 T cell receptor beta chains in this list originate from one sample, sequenced in a study of T cell responses to AZD1222 COVID-19 vaccine. The protocol was immunoSEQ multiplex PCR, while the TCRdb copy is restricted to in-frame clones and leaves out a portion. The sample lists about 160,000 clones, more than 80% seen once, with 6.5% to 8.5% in the top ten. The sample consisted of peripheral blood, taken on day 0 of AZD1222 vaccination. These receptors all stem from an adult in good health.

The CDR3 bases are TGTGCCAGCAGCCTAGGGACAGCAAACACTGAAGCTTTCTTT. This encodes CASSLGTANTEAFF. V is TRBV11-2 and J is TRBJ1-1; TRBD1 matches 7 bases. The CDR3 extends over 14 amino acids. Germline V lookup: CDR1 SGHAT, CDR2 FQNNGV. Trimming took 5 bases from V and 2 from J; bases not matched to a gene: 5.

The V and J genes are TRBV5-1 and TRBJ1-2; D ambiguous. The CDR3 consists of 16 residues. Germline lookup yields CDR1 SGHRS and CDR2 YFSETQ. The V end lost 0 bases, the J end lost 0 bases, and 12 bases lay between the germline ends. The DNA of the CDR3 is TGCGCCAGCAGCTTGGCTTCGCAGGCTACTAACTATGGCTACACCTTC. Residues: CASSLASQATNYGYTF.

The chain links TRBV7-2 to TRBJ1-2, with D maybe TRBD1 (5 bases). The V gene's germline CDR1 is SGHTA and CDR2 FQGNSA. Trimming removed 2 bases from V and 7 bases from J, with 20 bases in between. The CDR3 contains 16 residues. The CDR3 sequence: CASSLRSGLGGAGYTF. The CDR3 nucleotides read TGTGCCAGCAGCTTAAGATCGGGGCTGGGAGGGGCTGGCTACACCTTC. The full variable domain, its missing parts supplied by reference TRBV7-2 and TRBJ1-2, is GAGVSQSPSNKVTEKGKDVELRCDPISGHTALYWYRQSLGQGLEFLIYFQGNSAPDKSGLPSDRFSAERTGGSVSTLTIQRTQQEDSAVYLCASSLRSGLGGAGYTFGSGTRLTVV.

The rearrangement uses TRBV2 and TRBJ2-2; D assignment may be TRBD1 or TRBD2 (5 bases each). The V end was cut by 2 bases, the J end by 6 bases, with 13 bases between. Germline values: CDR1 SNHLY, CDR2 FYNNEI. The CDR3 is 15 residues long. The chain's CDR3 is CASSEWRTSAGELFF. The CDR3 DNA follows: TGTGCCAGCAGTGAATGGAGGACATCCGCCGGGGAGCTGTTTTTT. Variable domain in full (rest from reference TRBV2 and TRBJ2-2): EPEVTQTPSHQVTQMGQEVILRCVPISNHLYFYWYRQILGQKVEFLVSFYNNEISEKSEIFDDQFSVERPDGSNFTLKIRSTKLEDSAMYFCASSEWRTSAGELFFGEGSRLTVL.

The chain is built from TRBV5-6 and TRBJ2-5; D is perhaps TRBD1 (6 bases). The CDR3 contains 14 residues. Germline assignment: CDR1 SGHDT and CDR2 YYEEEE. Trimming removed 2 bases from V and 4 bases from J, with 12 bases in between. The CDR3 spells CASSFPPGAETQYF. CDR3 sequence (DNA): TGTGCCAGCAGCTTTCCCCCAGGGGCAGAGACCCAGTACTTC.

This rearrangement joins TRBV5-1 to TRBJ2-1, with TRBD1 matching over 11 bases. This CDR3 has 16 residues. Germline-derived CDR1 and CDR2 are SGHRS and YFSETQ. With V trimmed by 1 base and J by 7 bases, 7 bases remained unmatched. CDR3 in amino acids: CASSLTWTGGRNEQFF. The DNA for the CDR3 is TGCGCCAGCAGCTTGACTTGGACAGGGGGCCGTAATGAGCAGTTCTTC.

In DNA form, the CDR3 reads TGTGCCAGCAGCCCAAGCGGGCCCTCCTATAATTCACCCCTCCACTTT. As protein: CASSPSGPSYNSPLHF. The chain employs TRBV7-2 and TRBJ1-6; D uncertain. Germline assignment: CDR1 SGHTA and CDR2 FQGNSA. Trimming took off 5 bases at V and 0 bases at J, with 11 bases between the two ends. The CDR3 has 16 residues.

The V and J genes are TRBV25-1 and TRBJ1-1; TRBD1 aligns across 8 bases. V was clipped by 1 base and J by 3 bases; unmatched bases: 4. Germline CDR1 MGHDK, CDR2 SYGVNS. The CDR3 sequence is 15 residues long. CDR3 coding DNA: TGTGCCAGCAGTGAATCAGGCAGGGGGCACACTGAAGCTTTCTTT. This encodes CASSESGRGHTEAFF.

The chain recombines TRBV27 with TRBJ1-5; D remains unclear. V lost 0 bases and J lost 0, with 9 bases in between. The germline V gene encodes CDR1 MNHEY and CDR2 SMNVEV (reference sequence). The CDR3 loop spans 16 amino acids. The CDR3 spells CASSLSSVNSNQPQHF. CDR3 DNA sequence: TGTGCCAGCAGTTTATCGAGCGTTAATAGCAATCAGCCCCAGCATTTT.

The chain carries TRBV18 and TRBJ1-2; 9 nucleotides align to TRBD1. With 0 bases clipped from V and 4 bases from J, the junction kept 6 bases outside the gene matches. Germline V lookup: CDR1 KGHSH, CDR2 LQKENI. CDR3 length equals 16 residues. The CDR3 DNA reads as TGTGCCAGCTCACCACCCGGGACAGGGAATGGCTATGGCTACACCTTC. Amino acids: CASSPPGTGNGYGYTF.

The chain couples TRBV7-9 to TRBJ1-1; D remains unclear. CDR3 length equals 13 residues. Germline-derived CDR1 and CDR2 are SEHNR and FQNEAQ (reference sequence). V was trimmed by 5 bases and J by 1 base, leaving 8 bases between them. CDR3 sequence: CASSPAGNTEAFF. The CDR3 nucleotides read TGTGCCAGCAGCCCCGCAGGGAACACTGAAGCTTTCTTT.

This rearrangement joins TRBV10-2 to TRBJ1-6, with D maybe TRBD1 (6 bases). The V end lost 5 bases, the J end lost 8 bases, and 13 bases lay between the germline ends. Germline CDR1 and CDR2: WSHSY and SAAADI. This CDR3 contains 14 residues. The CDR3 DNA reads as TGCGCCAGCAGTAAGAGAGAGGGGGATTCACCCCTCCACTTT. This encodes CASSKREGDSPLHF.

The V call is TRBV7-2, the J call TRBJ2-3, with a tentative D call TRBD2 (6 bases). Germline CDR1 is SGHTA and CDR2 is FQGNSA. Deletions cut 8 bases from V and 2 bases from J, with 14 bases between. The CDR3 runs to 14 residues. CDR3 sequence (DNA): TGTGCCAGCGTAATGGCTAGCGTCACAGATACGCAGTATTTT. Translated, it gives CASVMASVTDTQYF.

This chain links TRBV5-1 with TRBJ1-6, with D maybe TRBD1 (6 bases). Trimming pared 4 bases from V and 0 bases from J, leaving 14 bases between. CDR3 length equals 17 residues. Germline-derived CDR1 and CDR2 are SGHRS and YFSETQ. CDR3 residues: CASSTGQRSSYNSPLHF. The CDR3 bases are TGCGCCAGCAGCACCGGACAGCGGAGCTCCTATAATTCACCCCTCCACTTT. Full variable domain (missing parts from reference TRBV5-1 and TRBJ1-6): KAGVTQTPRYLIKTRGQQVTLSCSPISGHRSVSWYQQTPGQGLQFLFEYFSETQRNKGNFPGRFSGRQFSNSRSEMNVSTLELGDSALYLCASSTGQRSSYNSPLHFGNGTRLTVT.

This chain links TRBV9 with TRBJ1-2; the D is unclear. This CDR3 has 13 amino acids. V was trimmed by 3 bases and J by 4 bases, leaving 10 bases between them. Germline V CDR1 and CDR2: SGDLS, YYNGEE. This CDR3 is CASSDTTSYGYTF. In DNA form, the CDR3 reads TGTGCCAGCAGCGACACCACAAGCTATGGCTACACCTTC.

The J gene is TRBJ1-2, the V gene TRBV9; D not resolved. CDR3 length: 13 residues. V gave up 0 bases and J gave up 6 bases, with 9 bases separating them. Germline CDR1 and CDR2: SGDLS and YYNGEE. The CDR3 bases are TGTGCCAGCAGCGTAGAACAGTTCAATGGCTACACCTTC. It yields the protein CASSVEQFNGYTF.

The rearrangement joins TRBV9 to TRBJ2-2, with a possible D match to TRBD2 (6 bases). From germline, CDR1 is SGDLS and CDR2 YYNGEE. This CDR3 is 12 amino acids long. The V end was cut by 7 bases, the J end by 3 bases, with 7 bases between. CDR3 loop: CASSGDTGELFF. As DNA, the CDR3 is TGTGCCAGCTCGGGGGACACCGGGGAGCTGTTTTTT.

The chain combines TRBV6-6 with TRBJ2-7; TRBD1 matches 7 bases. Germline CDR1 reads MNHNY; CDR2 reads SVGAGI (reference sequence). The CDR3 is 12 amino acids. The V segment lost 4 bases and the J segment 5 bases; nucleotides outside the gene matches: 2. The DNA of the CDR3 is TGTGCCAGCAGTTTTACAGGGGACGAGCAGTACGTC. This encodes CASSFTGDEQYV.

The CDR3 reads CASSFPTSGGNTQYF. DNA for the CDR3: TGTGCCAGCAGTTTCCCGACTAGCGGGGGAAATACGCAGTATTTT. This chain joins TRBV6-2 or TRBV6-3 and TRBJ2-3, with 12 bases that match TRBD2. The CDR3 sequence is 15 residues long. CDR1 MNHEY and CDR2 SVGEGT come from the germline V gene. V lost 4 bases, J lost 7 bases, and 6 bases stayed unmatched.

This clone was detected a few times. The V call is TRBV4-1, the J call TRBJ2-7, with TRBD2 matching over 8 bases. CDR3 length: 16 residues. Germline CDR1 reads MGHRA; CDR2 reads YSYEKL. V dropped 0 bases and J dropped 5; count of bases not matched to a gene: 9. The CDR3 loop reads CASSQEIGGGLNEQYF. The CDR3 bases are TGCGCCAGCAGCCAAGAGATCGGGGGGGGCCTCAACGAGCAGTACTTC.

The CDR3 DNA is TGCGCCAGCAGGCCGGGACAGAGCTCCTACGAGCAGTACGTC. Protein: CASRPGQSSYEQYV. V usage is TRBV10-2 and J usage is TRBJ2-7, with 7 bases lining up with TRBD1. The V segment lost 6 bases and the J segment 0 bases; nucleotides outside the gene matches: 5. This CDR3 spans 14 amino acids. Germline V gives CDR1 WSHSY, CDR2 SAAADI.